These 15 T cell receptor beta chains were all obtained from the same sample, sequenced in a study of T cell responses to AZD1222 COVID-19 vaccine. Here immunoSEQ multiplex PCR was the method, and the copy in TCRdb shows in-frame clones only, minus some. This sample has fewer than 180,000 clones, with 80% to 95% found just once. This material consisted of peripheral blood, taken 28 days after the second AZD1222 dose. The receptors originated from an adult who received the AZD1222 COVID-19 vaccine.

V usage is TRBV5-4 and J usage is TRBJ2-7; no clear D. The length of the CDR3 is 11 residues. V was clipped by 4 bases and J by 5 bases, with 7 bases between them. Germline V gene lookup returns CDR1 SGHNT and CDR2 YYREEE (reference sequence). CDR3 amino acids: CASSSPDEQYF. The CDR3 DNA reads TGTGCCAGCAGCAGCCCAGACGAGCAGTACTTC. Combining the CDR3 with reference TRBV5-4 and TRBJ2-7 gives the whole variable domain ETGVTQSPTHLIKTRGQQVTLRCSSQSGHNTVSWYQQALGQGPQFIFQYYREEENGRGNFPPRFSGLQFPNYSSELNVNALELDDSALYLCASSSPDEQYFGPGTRLTVT.

CDR3 residues: CASSQDAPGSWINYGYTF. CDR3 in DNA: TGTGCCAGCAGCCAAGATGCCCCGGGAAGTTGGATCAACTATGGCTACACCTTC. The chain recombines TRBV3-1 (or the pseudogene TRBV3-2) with TRBJ1-2; D remains unclear. Germline CDR1 and CDR2: LGHDT and YNNKEL (reference sequence). The CDR3 contains 18 residues. V was trimmed by 0 bases and J by 2 bases, leaving 19 bases between them.

The chain uses TRBV5-6 and TRBJ2-6; D ambiguous. The germline gives CDR1 SGHDT, CDR2 YYEEEE. V dropped 2 bases and J dropped 0 bases, with 9 bases sitting between them. The CDR3 contains 16 residues. CDR3 DNA: TGTGCCAGCAGCTTAGGGCGTAGCTCTGGGGCCAACGTCCTGACTTTC. It codes for CASSLGRSSGANVLTF. Full variable domain (rest looked up from reference TRBV5-6 and TRBJ2-6): DAGVTQSPTHLIKTRGQQVTLRCSPKSGHDTVSWYQQALGQGPQFIFQYYEEEERQRGNFPDRFSGHQFPNYSSELNVNALLLGDSALYLCASSLGRSSGANVLTFGAGSRLTVL.

The V call is TRBV7-8, the J call TRBJ1-5, with D possibly matching TRBD1 (5 bases). Trimming removed 0 bases at V and 7 bases at J, with 13 bases between. CDR1 and CDR2 (germline): SGHVS, FQNEAQ. The CDR3 has 15 residues. The CDR3 nucleotides read TGTGCCAGCAGCTTAGCGCGGCAGGGCAGGCAGCCCCAGCATTTT. Its translation is CASSLARQGRQPQHF.

The chain joins TRBV30 to TRBJ1-2; unclear D gene. In germline, CDR1 is GTSNPN, CDR2 SVGIG (reference sequence). CDR3 length: 13 residues. Trimming left V 2 bases short and J 6 bases short, with 13 bases between. The CDR3 region has the DNA TGTGCCTGGAGTTCCAACTTGGGGAATGGCTACACCTTC. Encoded protein: CAWSSNLGNGYTF.

The chain recombines TRBV4-1 with TRBJ2-1; 12 bases agree with TRBD2. Per the germline V gene, CDR1 is MGHRA and CDR2 is YSYEKL. There are 17 residues in the CDR3. Germline trimming cut 4 bases from V and 7 bases from J; bases unmatched to any gene: 11. CDR3 sequence (DNA): TGCGCCAGCAGCCTTCAGCCGACTAGCGGGAGTAGAAATGAGCAGTTCTTC. Its translation is CASSLQPTSGSRNEQFF.

V gene TRBV5-5 combines with J gene TRBJ1-4; D is undetermined. V was pared by 0 bases and J by 5 bases, with 2 bases between. Germline V CDR1 and CDR2: SGHKS, YYEKEE (reference sequence). This CDR3 spans 12 amino acids. In nucleotides, the CDR3 is TGTGCCAGCAGCTTGGTGAATGAAAAACTGTTTTTT. Its protein is CASSLVNEKLFF.

The chain uses TRBV5-4 and TRBJ2-7, with 8 bases fitting TRBD2. CDR1 and CDR2 from the germline V gene are SGHNT and YYREEE (reference sequence). There are 15 residues in the CDR3. After removal of 3 bases from V and 5 bases from J, the junction contained 10 bases not matched to a gene. CDR3 sequence: CASSSQLAGMNEQYF. In DNA form, the CDR3 reads TGTGCCAGCAGCTCGCAATTAGCGGGAATGAACGAGCAGTACTTC. Drawing the rest from reference TRBV5-4 and TRBJ2-7, the complete variable domain is ETGVTQSPTHLIKTRGQQVTLRCSSQSGHNTVSWYQQALGQGPQFIFQYYREEENGRGNFPPRFSGLQFPNYSSELNVNALELDDSALYLCASSSQLAGMNEQYFGPGTRLTVT.

The gene calls are TRBV20-1 and TRBJ2-1; TRBD2 matches 9 bases. The CDR3 is 16 residues long. J was trimmed by 0 bases and V by 3 bases; bases with no gene match: 6. Germline CDR1 is DFQATT and CDR2 is SNEGSKA (reference sequence). In DNA, the CDR3 is TGCAGTGCTAGTTGGGGCGGGAGGGCCTCCTACAATGAGCAGTTCTTC. Translating it yields CSASWGGRASYNEQFF.

The chain has TRBV21-1 and TRBJ2-1; TRBD2, the table's D call, was not compared with the DNA. TRBV21-1 is an annotated pseudogene. The CDR3 is 16 amino acids. CDR3 sequence reads: CASRYRREQRDNEQFF. In nucleotides, the CDR3 is TGTGCCAGCAGGTATCGACGAGAGCAGCGCGACAATGAGCAGTTCTTC.

The CDR3 protein is CAIALGAEGNYGYTF. DNA for the CDR3: TGTGCCATTGCACTCGGGGCAGAAGGTAACTATGGCTACACCTTC. J is TRBJ1-2 and V is TRBV6-4; weak D call: TRBD1 (5 bases). CDR1 and CDR2 (germline): MRHNA, SNTAGT. Trimming left V 10 bases short and J 1 base short, with 19 bases between. The CDR3 is 15 amino acids.

This clone showed up just a few times. V usage is TRBV29-1 and J usage is TRBJ2-7; D ambiguous. The germline V and J ends were trimmed by 3 bases and 1 base, with 7 bases remaining between them. The CDR3 is 12 residues long. Germline V gene lookup returns CDR1 SQVTM and CDR2 ANQGSEA. In DNA, the CDR3 is TGCAGCGTTGAGACGGATTCCTACGAGCAGTACTTC. Translating it yields CSVETDSYEQYF.

CDR3 in amino acids: CASRARQGHGYTF. As DNA, the CDR3 is TGTGCCAGCAGGGCCCGACAGGGTCACGGCTACACCTTC. The rearrangement joins TRBV27 to TRBJ1-2, with 7 bases identical to TRBD1. The germline V gene encodes CDR1 MNHEY and CDR2 SMNVEV (reference sequence). Trimming at V came to 6 bases and at J to 8 bases, leaving 9 bases not matched to a gene. The CDR3 is 13 amino acids.

This chain connects TRBV7-8 to TRBJ2-5, with 8 nucleotides matching TRBD1. The CDR3 has 16 residues. J gave up 5 bases and V 5 bases, and 13 bases lay outside the gene matches. The germline V gene has CDR1 SGHVS and CDR2 FQNEAQ. CDR3 DNA: TGTGCCAGCAGCCCCTCCCGACAGGGGTATTGGGAGACCCAGTACTTC. This encodes CASSPSRQGYWETQYF.

This rearrangement joins TRBV27 to TRBJ1-1; D perhaps matches TRBD1 (6 bases). Between the trimmed V and J ends, which lost 7 bases and 0 bases, there was a span of 12 bases. CDR1 is MNHEY, CDR2 SMNVEV, per germline (reference sequence). The length of the CDR3 is 14 residues. The CDR3 here is CASTDSYMNTEAFF. CDR3 DNA: TGTGCCAGCACGGACAGCTACATGAACACTGAAGCTTTCTTT.